The next 30 T cell receptor beta chains were all read from a single sample in a study of blood T cell repertoires in COVID-19. The data were produced by immunoSEQ multiplex PCR, yet TCRdb's version contains in-frame clones alone and is incomplete. The table shows 20,000 to 30,000 clones, with 90% occurring only once. Sequenced: peripheral blood. The receptor source for this set is a woman in her fifties or sixties with active COVID-19.

V and J are TRBV18 and TRBJ2-1, with D perhaps TRBD2 (5 bases). Between the trimmed V and J ends, which lost 2 bases and 5 bases, there was a span of 16 bases. Per the germline V gene, CDR1 is KGHSH and CDR2 is LQKENI. This CDR3 region has 16 residues. The chain's CDR3 is CASSPLRVLEDNEQFF. In DNA, the CDR3 is TGTGCCAGCTCACCATTGCGGGTCCTGGAAGACAATGAGCAGTTCTTC.

The chain has TRBV7-9 and TRBJ2-2; 9 positions agree with TRBD2. The CDR3 extends over 14 amino acids. Per germline, CDR1 SEHNR and CDR2 FQNEAQ (reference sequence). J gave up 8 bases and V 3 bases, and 4 bases lay outside the gene matches. Here the CDR3 DNA reads TGTGCCAGCAGCTTGCGGGAGGGCCGTGGGGAGCTGTTTTTT. Residues: CASSLREGRGELFF.

This chain joins TRBV9 and TRBJ1-6; 7 nucleotides agree with TRBD1. The CDR3 is 14 residues long. V was pared by 0 bases and J by 7 bases, with 1 base of the junction left unmatched. Germline-derived CDR1 and CDR2 are SGDLS and YYNGEE. The CDR3 sequence: CASSVDRGNSPLHF. CDR3 nucleotide sequence: TGTGCCAGCAGCGTAGACAGGGGAAATTCACCCCTCCACTTT.

This sequence joins TRBV14 and TRBJ2-1; 9 bases line up with TRBD1. The CDR3 runs to 15 residues. Germline lookup yields CDR1 SGHDN and CDR2 FVKESK. Trimming took 6 bases from V and 0 from J; bases not matched to a gene: 3. The CDR3 here is CASRDRGSSYNEQFF. The CDR3 DNA reads TGTGCCAGCAGGGACAGGGGTTCCTCCTACAATGAGCAGTTCTTC.

The chain employs TRBV19 and TRBJ2-5; TRBD1 matches at 7 bases. This CDR3 has 16 residues. J lost 0 bases, V lost 7 bases, and 11 bases had no gene match. The germline CDR1 and CDR2 sequences are LNHDA and SQIVND (reference sequence). CDR3 region: CASTSRGGQYQETQYF. The CDR3 DNA reads TGTGCCAGTACCTCAAGAGGGGGCCAGTACCAAGAGACCCAGTACTTC.

This clone was detected only a few times. The chain combines TRBV19 with TRBJ1-1, with TRBD1 identical over 10 bases. CDR1 is LNHDA and CDR2 is SQIVND in the germline V gene (reference sequence). The CDR3 loop spans 14 amino acids. Losses at the gene ends were 7 bases for V and 5 bases for J; bases not matched to a gene: 7. The CDR3 loop is CASNPRQGATEAFF. CDR3 coding DNA: TGTGCCAGTAACCCCAGACAGGGGGCGACTGAAGCTTTCTTT.

The chain links TRBV4-2 to TRBJ2-3; a possible D gene is TRBD1 (6 bases). Trimming stripped 1 base from V and 6 bases from J, with 20 bases between. CDR3 length equals 17 residues. The germline V gene encodes CDR1 LGHNA and CDR2 YNFKEQ. This CDR3 is CASSQGGPWGLTDTQYF. In DNA form, the CDR3 reads TGTGCCAGCAGCCAAGGGGGGCCTTGGGGCCTCACGGATACGCAGTATTTT.

This chain connects TRBV4-3 to TRBJ2-2, with 8 bases lining up with TRBD2. The V gene's germline CDR1 is LGHNA and CDR2 YSLEER. With 0 bases clipped from V and 6 bases from J, the junction kept 0 bases outside the gene matches. This CDR3 comprises 14 residues. CDR3 sequence (DNA): TGCGCCAGCAGCCAAGATAGCGGGGCCGGGGAGCTGTTTTTT. Amino acid sequence: CASSQDSGAGELFF.

This chain connects TRBV30 to TRBJ1-1; maybe TRBD1 (6 bases). The CDR3 contains 16 residues. Germline values: CDR1 GTSNPN, CDR2 SVGIG (reference sequence). V lost 2 bases, J lost 0 bases, and 16 bases lay in between. The DNA of the CDR3 is TGTGCCTGGAGTAACCCGTGGGGGCAAATGAACACTGAAGCTTTCTTT. Its translation: CAWSNPWGQMNTEAFF.

In its sample, this clone was seen once. The genes are TRBV2 and TRBJ1-2; TRBD1 might be the D (5 bases). The CDR3 has 15 residues. The V end lost 1 base, the J end lost 1 base, and 10 bases lay between the germline ends. In germline, CDR1 is SNHLY, CDR2 FYNNEI. The CDR3 bases are TGTGCCAGCAGTGAAGGTGCAGGGCTTAACTATGGCTACACCTTC. Protein sequence: CASSEGAGLNYGYTF.

The chain joins TRBV19 to TRBJ2-1; 11 nucleotides line up with TRBD2. CDR1 is LNHDA, CDR2 SQIVND, per germline (reference sequence). J lost 7 bases, V lost 6 bases, and 5 bases had no gene match. The CDR3 is made up of 14 amino acids. This chain's CDR3 is CASSGTSGLNEQFF. The CDR3 nucleotides are TGTGCCAGTAGCGGGACTAGCGGATTAAATGAGCAGTTCTTC.

The V gene is TRBV19, the J gene TRBJ2-6; TRBD2 might be the D (6 bases). The CDR3 extends over 14 amino acids. V gave up 10 bases and J gave up 0 bases, with 10 bases separating them. Looked up from germline, CDR1 is LNHDA and CDR2 is SQIVND (reference sequence). CDR3 nucleotides: TGTGCCACAGACGGGGGCTCTGGGGCCAACGTCCTGACTTTC. Translation gives CATDGGSGANVLTF.

The chain carries TRBV5-6 and TRBJ1-2; D is undetermined. This CDR3 has 16 residues. Germline CDR1 reads SGHDT; CDR2 reads YYEEEE. Deletions cut 3 bases from V and 0 bases from J, with 15 bases between. The CDR3 region is CASSWEAAGANYGYTF. CDR3 nucleotide sequence: TGTGCCAGCAGCTGGGAGGCCGCCGGAGCTAACTATGGCTACACCTTC. The whole variable domain, remainder taken from reference TRBV5-6 and TRBJ1-2, is DAGVTQSPTHLIKTRGQQVTLRCSPKSGHDTVSWYQQALGQGPQFIFQYYEEEERQRGNFPDRFSGHQFPNYSSELNVNALLLGDSALYLCASSWEAAGANYGYTFGSGTRLTVV.

The V gene is TRBV24-1, the J gene TRBJ2-1; 12 positions agree with TRBD2. The germline V gene has CDR1 KGHDR and CDR2 SFDVKD. Trimming took 7 bases from V and 5 from J; bases not matched to a gene: 8. The CDR3 has 16 amino acids. CDR3 in amino acids: CATSNDLAGGDNEQFF. The CDR3 coding sequence is TGTGCCACCAGCAACGACCTAGCGGGAGGGGACAATGAGCAGTTCTTC.

This chain joins TRBV6-5 and TRBJ1-2, with 8 bases aligning to TRBD1. This CDR3 contains 13 residues. J gave up 8 bases and V 6 bases, and 8 bases lay outside the gene matches. Germline V gives CDR1 MNHEY, CDR2 SVGAGI. The CDR3 loop is CASSESGGRGYTF. The CDR3 DNA reads TGTGCCAGCAGCGAGTCAGGGGGCAGGGGCTACACCTTC.

The J gene is TRBJ2-7, the V gene TRBV19, with 11 bases lining up with TRBD1. V shed 3 bases and J 4 bases; nucleotides not matched to a gene: 5. In germline, CDR1 is LNHDA, CDR2 SQIVND (reference sequence). This CDR3 has 15 amino acids. The CDR3 DNA follows: TGTGCCAGTAGTATTTCCGGGACAGGGGGATACGAGCAGTACTTC. Amino acids: CASSISGTGGYEQYF.

The rearrangement joins TRBV28 to TRBJ2-5; 8 bases match TRBD1. V was clipped by 5 bases and J by 3 bases; unmatched bases: 11. Germline V gives CDR1 MDHEN, CDR2 SYDVKM. This CDR3 has 16 residues. This CDR3 is CASSTEIQGVEETQYF. In nucleotides, the CDR3 is TGTGCCAGCAGTACCGAAATACAGGGGGTTGAAGAGACCCAGTACTTC. The complete variable domain, with remaining parts taken from reference TRBV28 and TRBJ2-5, reads DVKVTQSSRYLVKRTGEKVFLECVQDMDHENMFWYRQDPGLGLRLIYFSYDVKMKEKGDIPEGYSVSREKKERFSLILESASTNQTSMYLCASSTEIQGVEETQYFGPGTRLLVL.

V and J are TRBV10-3 and TRBJ2-1, with 10 bases identical to TRBD2. CDR3 length: 18 amino acids. V lost 3 bases and J lost 1; bases outside the gene matches: 9. CDR1 ENHRY and CDR2 SYGVKD come from the germline V gene. CDR3 nucleotide sequence: TGTGCCATCAGTGAAGGCCTAGCGGGAGAATTTTCCTACAATGAGCAGTTCTTC. Encoded protein: CAISEGLAGEFSYNEQFF.

The chain is built from TRBV5-1 and TRBJ1-5, with no clear D. The CDR3 extends over 16 amino acids. CDR1 is SGHRS and CDR2 is YFSETQ in the germline V gene. V shed 7 bases and J shed 0 bases, with 17 bases lying between them. Written as DNA, the CDR3 is TGCGCCAGCGGGGTCAGAAGGAGGGATAGCAATCAGCCCCAGCATTTT. This translates into CASGVRRRDSNQPQHF.

This chain connects TRBV6-1 to TRBJ2-5, with TRBD2 matching over 11 bases. With 1 base clipped from V and 3 bases from J, the junction kept 7 bases outside the gene matches. CDR1 is MNHNS, CDR2 SASEGT, per germline. The length of the CDR3 is 17 residues. CDR3 nucleotides: TGTGCCAGCAGTGAAGACCCGACTAGCGGGAACAAAGAGACCCAGTACTTC. Residues: CASSEDPTSGNKETQYF.

V and J are TRBV6-5 and TRBJ2-5, with D perhaps matching TRBD2 (6 bases). This CDR3 spans 14 amino acids. The V and J ends lost 5 bases and 0 bases respectively, with 10 bases between them. Germline V lookup: CDR1 MNHEY, CDR2 SVGAGI. The CDR3 loop is CASSKRTNQETQYF. The CDR3 coding sequence is TGTGCCAGCAGTAAACGGACTAACCAAGAGACCCAGTACTTC.

This chain links TRBV14 with TRBJ2-3; no reliable D call. CDR3 length equals 16 residues. Germline values: CDR1 SGHDN, CDR2 FVKESK. V was clipped by 2 bases and J by 0 bases, with 12 bases between them. The CDR3 spells CASSQTRRTSTDTQYF. The CDR3 DNA sequence: TGTGCCAGCAGCCAAACCCGCCGTACTAGCACAGATACGCAGTATTTT.

This clone appeared a single time. The chain joins TRBV7-8 to TRBJ2-7; 12 bases map to TRBD2. Germline V gene sequence: CDR1 SGHVS, CDR2 FQNEAQ. CDR3 length: 18 amino acids. V gave up 5 bases and J gave up 0 bases; unmatched junction bases: 11. The CDR3 loop reads CASSVNPETSGSSYEQYF. DNA for the CDR3: TGTGCCAGCAGCGTAAACCCTGAGACTAGCGGGAGCTCCTACGAGCAGTACTTC.

This clone was seen once. The V gene is TRBV11-2, the J gene TRBJ2-3; 7 bases fit TRBD2. Germline CDR1 SGHAT, CDR2 FQNNGV. J was trimmed by 4 bases and V by 0 bases; bases with no gene match: 7. The CDR3 totals 16 residues. The CDR3 DNA sequence: TGTGCCAGCAGCTTAGATATGGCAGGGAGGGCAGATACGCAGTATTTT. Its protein is CASSLDMAGRADTQYF.

The rearrangement uses TRBV3-1 (or the pseudogene TRBV3-2) and TRBJ2-7; TRBD2 agrees at 8 bases. This CDR3 spans 14 amino acids. Germline CDR1 and CDR2: LGHDT and YNNKEL (reference sequence). J gave up 0 bases and V 4 bases, and 2 bases lay outside the gene matches. The CDR3: CASSPGGDSYEQYF. CDR3 sequence (DNA): TGTGCCAGCAGCCCGGGGGGGGACTCCTACGAGCAGTACTTC.

This clone was recorded a few times. This sequence joins TRBV7-2 and TRBJ1-3, with D unclear. V was clipped by 1 base and J by 1 base, with 5 bases between them. CDR3 length: 14 residues. Looked up from germline, CDR1 is SGHTA and CDR2 is FQGNSA. CDR3 DNA sequence: TGTGCCAGCAGCTTAGATCTTTCTGGAAACACCATATATTTT. Translating gives CASSLDLSGNTIYF.

The V call is TRBV9, the J call TRBJ2-2; D gene uncertain. Germline loops: CDR1 SGDLS, CDR2 YYNGEE. The V end was cut by 2 bases, the J end by 6 bases, with 14 bases between. This CDR3 is built from 15 residues. The CDR3 DNA is TGTGCCAGCAGCGTTCGAGGCACGTTGGCCGGGGAGCTGTTTTTT. This translates into CASSVRGTLAGELFF. Supplemented by reference TRBV9 and TRBJ2-2, the full variable domain reads DSGVTQTPKHLITATGQRVTLRCSPRSGDLSVYWYQQSLDQGLQFLIQYYNGEERAKGNILERFSAQQFPDLHSELNLSSLELGDSALYFCASSVRGTLAGELFFGEGSRLTVL.

The chain joins TRBV24-1 to TRBJ2-3; a weak D match, TRBD1 (6 bases). Per germline, CDR1 KGHDR and CDR2 SFDVKD. The CDR3 contains 16 residues. V was shortened by 1 base and J by 4 bases, with 14 bases between the two germline ends. The CDR3 coding sequence is TGTGCCACCAGTGATTTATCCCCGACAGGCCCAGATACGCAGTATTTT. This codes for CATSDLSPTGPDTQYF.

The chain couples TRBV9 to TRBJ2-7, with D possibly TRBD2 on 5 matching bases. CDR3 length: 15 amino acids. Per germline, CDR1 SGDLS and CDR2 YYNGEE. V dropped 2 bases and J dropped 5 bases, with 17 bases sitting between them. CDR3 DNA sequence: TGTGCCAGCAGCGTCGGTCCCACGACCGGGGACGAGCAGTACTTC. Translated: CASSVGPTTGDEQYF. Drawing the rest from reference TRBV9 and TRBJ2-7, the complete variable domain is DSGVTQTPKHLITATGQRVTLRCSPRSGDLSVYWYQQSLDQGLQFLIQYYNGEERAKGNILERFSAQQFPDLHSELNLSSLELGDSALYFCASSVGPTTGDEQYFGPGTRLTVT.

The chain links TRBV5-1 to TRBJ2-2; 12 nucleotides agree with TRBD2. The CDR3 length is 18 residues. Germline-derived CDR1 and CDR2 are SGHRS and YFSETQ. The ends lost 3 bases at V and 6 bases at J; junction bases unmatched: 12. The CDR3 region is CASSWQKQTSGSSGELFF. The CDR3 coding sequence is TGCGCCAGCAGCTGGCAAAAACAGACTAGCGGGAGCTCCGGGGAGCTGTTTTTT.